The 22 T cell receptor beta chains given below trace back to one sample, sequenced in a study of shared clonotypes between healthy human individuals (dated by TCRdb to the early 2020s). The method behind the library was the immunoSEQ multiplex PCR assay. As stored in TCRdb, this immuneACCESS dataset retains in-frame rearrangements with V and J assigned. A fraction of the clones does not appear; measured against another copy, unresolved V genes explain less than half of the discrepancy, and the remainder lacks a known reason. In all, the sample holds 950,000 to 1,200,000 clones, and approximately 80% of those were seen once. The ten largest clones represent approximately 0.95% of the sample. The sequenced sample consisted of memory CD4+ T cells from PBMCs. This specimen's cell subset or site label, interpreted: CD45RA-negative fraction. The source of these receptors is a man aged 18 to 30 in good health. Some clones in this sample may be carry-over from other donors' samples.

The chain links TRBV6-6 to TRBJ2-1; TRBD2 aligns across 7 bases. This CDR3 is 14 amino acids long. V lost 7 bases, J lost 2 bases, and 5 bases stayed unmatched. Germline CDR1 and CDR2: MNHNY and SVGAGI (reference sequence). The CDR3 loop is CASTKGGAYNEQFF. The DNA of the CDR3 is TGTGCCAGCACCAAGGGAGGGGCCTACAATGAGCAGTTCTTC.

This chain connects TRBV7-3 to TRBJ2-3; the match to TRBD2 covers 10 bases. Trimming at V came to 1 base and at J to 4 bases, leaving 5 bases not matched to a gene. The CDR3 covers 16 residues. Germline assignment: CDR1 SGHTA and CDR2 FQGTGA. This CDR3 is CASSLMSGRGPDTQYF. The CDR3 bases are TGTGCCAGCAGCTTAATGAGCGGGAGGGGCCCAGATACGCAGTATTTT.

CDR3 loop: CASSRGASGNTIYF. The CDR3 DNA follows: TGCGCCAGCAGTCGAGGTGCCTCTGGAAACACCATATATTTT. The rearrangement links TRBV5-1 to TRBJ1-3; the D is unclear. This CDR3 is 14 amino acids long. With 5 bases removed from V and 0 bases from J, the gap between germline ends came to 9 bases. CDR1 and CDR2 from the germline V gene are SGHRS and YFSETQ.

The table lists this clone with a count of one. V gene TRBV6-1 combines with J gene TRBJ2-5; D is ambiguous. The length of the CDR3 is 14 residues. Germline-derived CDR1 and CDR2 are MNHNS and SASEGT. The V end was cut by 2 bases, the J end by 2 bases, with 9 bases between. The CDR3 is CASSEQTEQETQYF. The CDR3 nucleotides are TGTGCCAGCAGTGAACAGACGGAACAAGAGACCCAGTACTTC.

With regard to this clone: The sample has other DNA sequences that encode this CDR3 too. This chain connects TRBV9 to TRBJ2-3; D remains unclear. Germline-derived CDR1 and CDR2 are SGDLS and YYNGEE. Trimming pared 0 bases from V and 4 bases from J, leaving 6 bases between. The CDR3 contains 13 residues. The CDR3 nucleotides read TGTGCCAGCAGCGTAGTTGGGTCAGATACGCAGTATTTT. Its translation is CASSVVGSDTQYF.

This clone was detected ten times or more. The chain has TRBV7-9 and TRBJ2-7; 7 nucleotides line up with TRBD2. This CDR3 comprises 16 residues. From germline, CDR1 is SEHNR and CDR2 FQNEAQ (reference sequence). V shed 2 bases and J 4 bases; nucleotides not matched to a gene: 11. The CDR3 reads CASSLLQAGEEYEQYF. In DNA, the CDR3 is TGTGCCAGCAGCTTACTCCAGGCGGGAGAAGAGTACGAGCAGTACTTC.

The chain combines TRBV9 with TRBJ2-7; the D call may be TRBD1 or TRBD2 (5 bases each). This CDR3 spans 14 amino acids. Between the trimmed V and J ends, which lost 3 bases and 4 bases, there was a span of 14 bases. Germline loops: CDR1 SGDLS, CDR2 YYNGEE. CDR3 nucleotide sequence: TGTGCCAGCAGCGGGACGGGACCTGGATACGAGCAGTACTTC. It translates to CASSGTGPGYEQYF.

V gene TRBV2 combines with J gene TRBJ2-7; no reliable D call. The V end lost 6 bases, the J end lost 2 bases, and 8 bases lay between the germline ends. CDR1 and CDR2 (germline): SNHLY, FYNNEI. CDR3 length: 12 residues. The CDR3 region has the DNA TGTGCCAGCAGCTTCTCAGCCTACGAGCAGTACTTC. This codes for CASSFSAYEQYF.

This clone was found many times. DNA for the CDR3: TGCAGCGTTGAAGAAACAGGGGATGGTGGCTACACCTTC. Translating gives CSVEETGDGGYTF. V is TRBV29-1 and J is TRBJ1-2, with 7 bases lining up with TRBD1. CDR3 length: 13 amino acids. Germline CDR1 reads SQVTM; CDR2 reads ANQGSEA. V lost 0 bases to trimming and J lost 7 bases; unmatched junction nucleotides: 5. Supplemented by reference TRBV29-1 and TRBJ1-2, the full variable domain reads SAVISQKPSRDICQRGTSLTIQCQVDSQVTMMFWYRQQPGQSLTLIATANQGSEATYESGFVIDKFPISRPNLTFSTLTVSNMSPEDSSIYLCSVEETGDGGYTFGSGTRLTVV.

V is TRBV9 and J is TRBJ1-2; D gene uncertain. Germline V gene sequence: CDR1 SGDLS, CDR2 YYNGEE. Between the trimmed V and J ends, which lost 4 bases and 5 bases, there was a span of 15 bases. CDR3 length: 14 residues. The DNA of the CDR3 is TGTGCCAGCAGCCCCCTGGGATTGCTATATGGCTACACCTTC. This sequence encodes CASSPLGLLYGYTF.

This clone has only a few counts. CDR3 amino acids: CSAFFVAAGEKLFF. The CDR3 coding sequence is TGCAGCGCCTTTTTCGTTGCTGCTGGTGAAAAACTGTTTTTT. This chain joins TRBV29-1 and TRBJ1-4; no clear D gene. Germline values: CDR1 SQVTM, CDR2 ANQGSEA. The CDR3 consists of 14 residues. The V and J ends lost 7 bases and 7 bases respectively, with 19 bases between them.

The CDR3 bases are TGTGCCAGCAGCGTCGGGGCTATCGGGTTGTCAGCTTTCTTT. Encoded protein: CASSVGAIGLSAFF. The rearrangement links TRBV7-8 to TRBJ1-1; a weak D match, TRBD1 (5 bases). Germline-derived CDR1 and CDR2 are SGHVS and FQNEAQ. The CDR3 runs 14 residues. V lost 5 bases to trimming and J lost 10 bases, with 20 bases between them.

J is TRBJ2-7 and V is TRBV6-5, with D hard to call. Germline assignment: CDR1 MNHEY and CDR2 SVGAGI. The V end lost 0 bases, the J end lost 8 bases, and 14 bases lay between the germline ends. The CDR3 is made up of 14 amino acids. The CDR3 nucleotides read TGTGCCAGCAGTTACTCGACGGGTGCTGGAAAGCAGTACTTC. This encodes CASSYSTGAGKQYF.

This sequence joins TRBV6-6 and TRBJ2-1; D is uncertain. Germline CDR1 is MNHNY and CDR2 is SVGAGI (reference sequence). Trimming pared 5 bases from V and 6 bases from J, leaving 5 bases between. The CDR3 sequence is 11 residues long. The CDR3 reads CASSPLNEQFF. Here the CDR3 DNA reads TGTGCCAGCAGTCCCCTCAATGAGCAGTTCTTC.

The chain links TRBV7-8 to TRBJ1-2; 8 bases fit TRBD1. From germline, CDR1 is SGHVS and CDR2 FQNEAQ. The CDR3 is made up of 15 amino acids. V trimming: 1 base; J trimming: 7 bases; junction bases outside the gene matches: 8. The CDR3 loop reads CASSLVGQGASGYTF. CDR3 DNA: TGTGCCAGCAGCTTAGTAGGGCAGGGGGCAAGTGGCTACACCTTC.

This clone came up a few times. The chain is built from TRBV5-1 and TRBJ2-5; 9 nucleotides agree with TRBD2. The CDR3 has 15 residues. Germline V CDR1 and CDR2: SGHRS, YFSETQ. Trimming took 0 bases from V and 1 from J; bases not matched to a gene: 1. DNA for the CDR3: TGCGCCAGCAGCTTGGTGACTAGCGGCCAAGAGACCCAGTACTTC. Translation: CASSLVTSGQETQYF.

V usage is TRBV27 and J usage is TRBJ2-1, with 7 bases matching TRBD1. This CDR3 spans 18 amino acids. The junction had 12 bases not matched to a gene; V was cut back by 4 bases and J by 0 bases. Germline loops: CDR1 MNHEY, CDR2 SMNVEV (reference sequence). The CDR3 sequence: CASSYRGFSSGSYNEQFF. In nucleotides, the CDR3 is TGTGCCAGCAGTTACAGGGGTTTTTCATCGGGCTCCTACAATGAGCAGTTCTTC.

V usage is TRBV10-2 and J usage is TRBJ2-1; 9 nucleotides line up with TRBD1. The CDR3 covers 18 residues. The J segment lost 8 bases and the V segment lost 3 bases, leaving 17 bases of the junction unmatched. From germline, CDR1 is WSHSY and CDR2 SAAADI. The CDR3 bases are TGCGCCAGCAGTGACCCATACAGGGACAGGGTCACTTCGGATGAGCAGTTCTTC. Its protein product is CASSDPYRDRVTSDEQFF.

This chain joins TRBV21-1 and TRBJ2-4; TRBD2 is the table's D call, not checked against the DNA. TRBV21-1 is deemed a pseudogene. CDR3 length: 21 amino acids. The CDR3 loop reads CASSKSVRSGPTGIAKNIQYF. Here the CDR3 DNA reads TGTGCCAGCAGCAAATCGGTCCGGAGCGGGCCGACCGGAATAGCCAAAAACATTCAGTACTTC.

As concerns this clone: Other nucleotide sequences from this sample produce the same CDR3. The chain carries TRBV7-2 and TRBJ1-5; perhaps TRBD1 as D (6 bases). The CDR3 has 15 residues. Germline V gene lookup returns CDR1 SGHTA and CDR2 FQGNSA. V gave up 5 bases and J gave up 6 bases, with 17 bases separating them. The CDR3 reads CASSTIGQSFQPQHF. The DNA for the CDR3 is TGTGCCAGCAGCACCATCGGACAGTCCTTTCAGCCCCAGCATTTT. The variable domain in full, with the rest retrieved from reference TRBV7-2 and TRBJ1-5, is GAGVSQSPSNKVTEKGKDVELRCDPISGHTALYWYRQSLGQGLEFLIYFQGNSAPDKSGLPSDRFSAERTGGSVSTLTIQRTQQEDSAVYLCASSTIGQSFQPQHFGDGTRLSIL.

This rearrangement joins TRBV6-6 to TRBJ1-2, with D unresolved. Trimming stripped 6 bases from V and 3 bases from J, with 14 bases between. This CDR3 comprises 14 residues. CDR1 MNHNY and CDR2 SVGAGI come from the germline V gene (reference sequence). This CDR3 reads CASSRVAPDYGYTF. CDR3 DNA sequence: TGTGCCAGCAGCCGAGTCGCTCCTGACTATGGCTACACCTTC.

V gene TRBV28 combines with J gene TRBJ2-1, with D tentatively TRBD2 (5 bases). CDR1 MDHEN and CDR2 SYDVKM come from the germline V gene. The CDR3 spans 16 residues. V was trimmed by 4 bases and J by 6 bases, leaving 19 bases between them. The CDR3 nucleotides are TGTGCCAGCAGTTCCCCGGACGGAGGCCCCCGCAATGAGCAGTTCTTC. It codes for CASSSPDGGPRNEQFF.